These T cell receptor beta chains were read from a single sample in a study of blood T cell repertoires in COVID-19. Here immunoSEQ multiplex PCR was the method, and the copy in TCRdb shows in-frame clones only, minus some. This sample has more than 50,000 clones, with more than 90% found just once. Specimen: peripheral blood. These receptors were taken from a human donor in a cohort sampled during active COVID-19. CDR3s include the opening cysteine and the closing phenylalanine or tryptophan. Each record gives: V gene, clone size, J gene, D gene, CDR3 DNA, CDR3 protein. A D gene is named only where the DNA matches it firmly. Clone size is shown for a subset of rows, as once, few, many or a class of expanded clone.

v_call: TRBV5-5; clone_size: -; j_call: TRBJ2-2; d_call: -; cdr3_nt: TGTGCCAGCAGCCCGCTCTTGACAGCGAACACCGGGGAGCTGTTTTTT; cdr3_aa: CASSPLLTANTGELFF
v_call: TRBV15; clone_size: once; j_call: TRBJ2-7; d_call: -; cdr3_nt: TGTGCCACCAGCAGTCTCACCCGGGGAGCCTCCGAGCAGTACTTC; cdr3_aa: CATSSLTRGASEQYF
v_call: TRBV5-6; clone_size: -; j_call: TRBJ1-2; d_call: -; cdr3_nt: TGTGCCAGCAGCTTGGTCAGGACAGCCTATGGCTACACCTTC; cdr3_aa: CASSLVRTAYGYTF
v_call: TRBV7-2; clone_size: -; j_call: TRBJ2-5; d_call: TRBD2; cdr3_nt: TGTGCCAGCAGCTCGGGGACTAGCACAGAGACCCAGTACTTC; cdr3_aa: CASSSGTSTETQYF
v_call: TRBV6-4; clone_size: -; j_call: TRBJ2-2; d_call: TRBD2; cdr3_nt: TGTGCCAGCAGAAAGCGGGGGAACACCGGGGAGCTGTTTTTT; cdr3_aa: CASRKRGNTGELFF
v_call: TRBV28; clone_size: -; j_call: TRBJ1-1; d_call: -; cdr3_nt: TGTGCCAGCAGTCCCTCATCCCCCGGGAGGGATCGAGCTTTCTTT; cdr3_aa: CASSPSSPGRDRAFF
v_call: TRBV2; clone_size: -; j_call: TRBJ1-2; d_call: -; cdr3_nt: TGTGCCAGCAGACATAGGGGGAACTATGGCTACACCTTC; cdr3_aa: CASRHRGNYGYTF
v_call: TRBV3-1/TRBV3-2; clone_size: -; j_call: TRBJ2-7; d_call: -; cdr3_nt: TGTGCCAGCAGCCAAGGCGACAGGAGCGAGCAGTACTTC; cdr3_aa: CASSQGDRSEQYF
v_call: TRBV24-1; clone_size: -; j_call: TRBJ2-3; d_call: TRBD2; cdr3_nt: TGTGCCACCAGTGATCCAGGGACTAGCGGAGATACGCAGTATTTT; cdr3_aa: CATSDPGTSGDTQYF
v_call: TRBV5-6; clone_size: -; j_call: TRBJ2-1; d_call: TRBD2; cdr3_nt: TGTGCCAGCAGCCCTACTAGCGGGAGTAATTATGAGCAGTTCTTC; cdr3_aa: CASSPTSGSNYEQFF
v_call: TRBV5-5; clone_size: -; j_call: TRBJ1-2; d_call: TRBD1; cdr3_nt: TGTGCCAGCAGCTACCGGGACAGCACTAACTATGGCTACACCTTC; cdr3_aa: CASSYRDSTNYGYTF
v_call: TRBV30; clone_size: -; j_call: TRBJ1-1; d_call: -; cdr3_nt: TGTGCCTGGAGTGTCAAGGGGGACACTGAAGCTTTCTTT; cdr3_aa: CAWSVKGDTEAFF
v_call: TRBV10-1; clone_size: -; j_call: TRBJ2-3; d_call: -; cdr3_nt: TGCGCCAGCAGTGAGTCCCGGAGTAGCACAGATACGCAGTATTTT; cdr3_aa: CASSESRSSTDTQYF
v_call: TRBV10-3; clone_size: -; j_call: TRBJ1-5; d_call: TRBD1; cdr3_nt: TGTGCCATCAGTGAGGGACAGGGGGGGCAGCCCCAGCATTTT; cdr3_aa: CAISEGQGGQPQHF
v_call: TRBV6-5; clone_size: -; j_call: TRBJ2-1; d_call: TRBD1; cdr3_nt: TGTGCCAGCAGTTACTCGACAGGGGGCAATGAGCAGTTCTTC; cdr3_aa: CASSYSTGGNEQFF
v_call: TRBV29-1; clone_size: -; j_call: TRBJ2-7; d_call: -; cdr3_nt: TGCAGCGTTGCATCCCTGCGGGATCAGGAGCAGTACTTC; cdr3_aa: CSVASLRDQEQYF
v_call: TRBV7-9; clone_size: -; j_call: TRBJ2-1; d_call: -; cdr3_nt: TGTGCCAGCAGCTTTAAGGAGGAACCCAGATACAATGAGCAGTTCTTC; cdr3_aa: CASSFKEEPRYNEQFF
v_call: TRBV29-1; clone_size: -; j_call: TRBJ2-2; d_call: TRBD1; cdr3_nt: TGCAGCGCCTCCGGACAGGGCACCGGGGAGCTGTTTTTT; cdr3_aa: CSASGQGTGELFF
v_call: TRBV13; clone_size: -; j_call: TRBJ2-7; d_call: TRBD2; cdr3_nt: TGTGCCAGCAGCTTAGGCCGCGGGAGGGCCGGCGAGCAGTACTTC; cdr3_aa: CASSLGRGRAGEQYF
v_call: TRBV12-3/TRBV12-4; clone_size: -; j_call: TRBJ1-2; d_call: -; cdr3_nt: TGTGCCAGCAGTTTCCAAACGCTAGGCTACACCTTC; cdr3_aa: CASSFQTLGYTF
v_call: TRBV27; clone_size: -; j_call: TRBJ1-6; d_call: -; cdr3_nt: TGTGCCAGCAGTTTATTGGACAACTACTATAATTCACCCCTCCACTTT; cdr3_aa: CASSLLDNYYNSPLHF
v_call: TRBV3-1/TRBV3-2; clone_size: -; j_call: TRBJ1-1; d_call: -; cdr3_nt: TGTGCCAGCAGCCAAGGGGCCTCGGGGGAAAGGGCTTTCTTT; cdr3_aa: CASSQGASGERAFF
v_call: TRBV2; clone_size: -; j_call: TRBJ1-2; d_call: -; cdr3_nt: TGTGCCAGCAGACCTCTTCGGCCGGAGCTCTCTTCTAACTATGGCTACACCTTC; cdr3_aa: CASRPLRPELSSNYGYTF
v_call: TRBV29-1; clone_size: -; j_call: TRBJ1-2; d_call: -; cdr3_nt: TGCAGCGTTGAACAAGGAACGGTAACAGGACACTATGGCTACACCTTC; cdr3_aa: CSVEQGTVTGHYGYTF
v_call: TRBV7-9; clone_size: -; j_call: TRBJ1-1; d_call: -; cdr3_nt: TGTGCCAGCAGCTTCCGAGGGCCGGGCACTGAAGCTTTCTTT; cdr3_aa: CASSFRGPGTEAFF
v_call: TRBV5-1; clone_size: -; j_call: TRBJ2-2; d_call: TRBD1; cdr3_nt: TGCGCCAGCAGGATGACAGGGATAGGCGGGGAGCTGTTTTTT; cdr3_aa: CASRMTGIGGELFF
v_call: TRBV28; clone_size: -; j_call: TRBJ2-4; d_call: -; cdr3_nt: TGTGCCAGCAGTTCCTTGGACAGCCCGGTTGCCAAAAACATTCAGTACTTC; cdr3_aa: CASSSLDSPVAKNIQYF
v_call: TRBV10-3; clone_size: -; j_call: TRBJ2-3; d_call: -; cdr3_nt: TGTGCCATCAGAGGAGCGGGCTCTCGTGGAGATACGCAGTATTTT; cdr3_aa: CAIRGAGSRGDTQYF
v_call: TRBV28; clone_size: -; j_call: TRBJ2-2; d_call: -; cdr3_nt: TGTGCCAGGCGGGACCGAGACACCGGGGAGCTGTTTTTT; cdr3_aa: CARRDRDTGELFF
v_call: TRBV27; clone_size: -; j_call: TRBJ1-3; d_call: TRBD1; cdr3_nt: TGTGCCAGCAGGGGCCGGGACAGGGGGAACACCATATATTTT; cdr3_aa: CASRGRDRGNTIYF
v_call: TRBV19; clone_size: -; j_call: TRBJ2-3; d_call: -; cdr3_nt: TGTGCCAGTAGCGCGCGTGTGACGCAGTATTTT; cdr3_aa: CASSARVTQYF
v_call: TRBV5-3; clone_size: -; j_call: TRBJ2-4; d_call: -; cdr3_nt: TGTGCCAGAAGAAGGACCGTAGGGGTAACCAAAAACATTCAGTACTTC; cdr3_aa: CARRRTVGVTKNIQYF
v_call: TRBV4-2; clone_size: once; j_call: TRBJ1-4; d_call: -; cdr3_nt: TGTGCCAGCAGCCATACGCAGACAACTAATGAAAAACTGTTTTTT; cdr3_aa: CASSHTQTTNEKLFF
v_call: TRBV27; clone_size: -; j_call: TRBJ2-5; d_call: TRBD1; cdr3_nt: TGTGCCAGCGCCAAACAGGGGGCGCGGGAGACCCAGTACTTC; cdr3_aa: CASAKQGARETQYF
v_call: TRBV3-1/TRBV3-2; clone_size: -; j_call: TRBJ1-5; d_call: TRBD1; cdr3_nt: TGTGCCAGCAGCCTCAGGGACAGCGGAAATCAGCCCCAGCATTTT; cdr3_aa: CASSLRDSGNQPQHF
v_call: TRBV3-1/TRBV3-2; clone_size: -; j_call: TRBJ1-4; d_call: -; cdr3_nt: TGTGCCAGCAGCCAAAGCGGGAGGACTAATGAAAAACTGTTTTTT; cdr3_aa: CASSQSGRTNEKLFF
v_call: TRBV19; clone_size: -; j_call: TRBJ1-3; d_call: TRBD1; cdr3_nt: TGTGCCAGTAGTCCGATCGGGACAGCGGCCTCTGGAAACACCATATATTTT; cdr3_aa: CASSPIGTAASGNTIYF
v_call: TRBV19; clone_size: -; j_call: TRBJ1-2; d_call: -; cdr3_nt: TGTGCCAGTAGTATAGATCTAATGAGACAGGAGCGATATGGCTACACCTTC; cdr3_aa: CASSIDLMRQERYGYTF
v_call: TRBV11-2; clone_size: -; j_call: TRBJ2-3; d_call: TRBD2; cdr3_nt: TGTGCCAGCAGCCCAGGCGGGGCGGGGGAGATAGATACGCAGTATTTT; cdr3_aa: CASSPGGAGEIDTQYF
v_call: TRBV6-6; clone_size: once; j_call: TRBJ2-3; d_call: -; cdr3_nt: TGTGCCAGCAGTTATTGGGAGCTTACAGATACGCAGTATTTT; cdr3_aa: CASSYWELTDTQYF
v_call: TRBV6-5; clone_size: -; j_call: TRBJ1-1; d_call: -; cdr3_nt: TGTGCCAGCAGTTACGTTTCAGGGGCGGACACTGAAGCTTTCTTT; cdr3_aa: CASSYVSGADTEAFF
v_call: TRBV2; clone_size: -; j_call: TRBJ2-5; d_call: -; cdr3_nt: TGTGCCAGCACTGCAGGGCAAGAGACCCAGTACTTC; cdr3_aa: CASTAGQETQYF
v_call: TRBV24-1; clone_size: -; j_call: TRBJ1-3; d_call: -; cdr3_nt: TGTGCCACCAGTGACTCTCAGGGGTATGGAAACACCATATATTTT; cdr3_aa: CATSDSQGYGNTIYF
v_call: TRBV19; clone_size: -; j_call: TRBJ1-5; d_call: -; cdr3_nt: TGTGCCAGTAGTTTTGGAGCGGATCAGCCCCAGCATTTT; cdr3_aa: CASSFGADQPQHF
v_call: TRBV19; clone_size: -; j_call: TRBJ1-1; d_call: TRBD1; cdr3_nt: TGTGCCAGTAGTCCGCAAGGCAGGGGGCCGGGGACTGAAGCTTTCTTT; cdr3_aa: CASSPQGRGPGTEAFF
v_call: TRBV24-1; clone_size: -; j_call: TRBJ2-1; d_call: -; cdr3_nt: TGTGCCACCAGTGATTTACAGGGTAATGAGCAGTTCTTC; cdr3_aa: CATSDLQGNEQFF
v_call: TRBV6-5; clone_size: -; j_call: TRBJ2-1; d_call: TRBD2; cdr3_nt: TGTGCCAGCAGTTCCCCGGGACTAGCTACAGCGTTTGAGCAGTTCTTC; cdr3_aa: CASSSPGLATAFEQFF
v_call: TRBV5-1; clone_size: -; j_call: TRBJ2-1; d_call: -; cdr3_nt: TGCGCCAGCAGCCTAGCCGGGCAACCCTCCTACAATGAGCAGTTCTTC; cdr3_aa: CASSLAGQPSYNEQFF
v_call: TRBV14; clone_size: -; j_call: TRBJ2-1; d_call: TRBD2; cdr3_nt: TGTGCCAGCACCCTAGCGGGGGGCAATGAGCAGTTCTTC; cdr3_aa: CASTLAGGNEQFF
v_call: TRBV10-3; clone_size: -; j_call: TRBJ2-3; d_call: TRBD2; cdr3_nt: TGTGCCATCAGACCGACTAGCGCCGGGGTGTCGCAGTATTTT; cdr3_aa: CAIRPTSAGVSQYF
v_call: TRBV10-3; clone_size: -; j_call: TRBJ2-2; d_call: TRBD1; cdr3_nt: TGTGCCATCAGAGAATATTTGGGACAGGGCTACACCGGGGAGCTGTTTTTT; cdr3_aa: CAIREYLGQGYTGELFF
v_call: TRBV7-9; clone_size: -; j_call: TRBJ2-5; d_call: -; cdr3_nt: TGTGCCAGCAGCTTAGATACAGGGTGGGGAGAGACCCAGTACTTC; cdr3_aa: CASSLDTGWGETQYF
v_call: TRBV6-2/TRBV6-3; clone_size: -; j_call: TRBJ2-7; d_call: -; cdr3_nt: TGTGCCAGCAGTCAAAGGAGGGCCCCCTACGAGCAGTACTTC; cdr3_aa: CASSQRRAPYEQYF
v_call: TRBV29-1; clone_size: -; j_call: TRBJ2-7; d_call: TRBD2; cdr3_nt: TGCAGCGTGATTTTAGCGGGAGGCGGCTACGAGCAGTACTTC; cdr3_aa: CSVILAGGGYEQYF
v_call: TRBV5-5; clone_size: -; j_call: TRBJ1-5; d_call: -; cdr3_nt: TGTGCCAGCAGTCGGAGTAGCAATCAGCCCCAGCATTTT; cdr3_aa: CASSRSSNQPQHF